This TCR beta chain was sequenced for a study of blood T cell repertoires in COVID-19 (dated by TCRdb to about 2020). Concerning the study at large: Collaborator samples came from the United States, Italy and Spain and covered acute and convalescent phases of COVID-19. The material from the prospective study consisted of cDNA or gDNA derived from T cells, B-cell-depleted T cells, or PBMCs. The dataset comprised deeply sampled blood TCRbeta repertoires from subjects exposed to, actively infected with, or recovered from COVID-19. The repertoires were released in a freely available public database intended as a resource for research on the immune response to SARS-CoV-2. The samples were drawn from two sources: the first 160 participants of the ongoing ImmuneRACE study, and 1,000 to 1,500 subjects contributed by 6 global collaborators. Nearly every sample came with metadata listing a de-identified subject ID, COVID-19 status, age in years and sex. Where HLA class I and class II types were available, the types were taken from metadata supplied by the sample provider, not from assay-based typing.

Spanning cysteine to phenylalanine, the CDR3 consists of 14 amino acids. Just the 42-base CDR3 DNA is kept, in frame starting at base 1. Per the germline V gene, SNHLY is the CDR1 and FYNNEI is the CDR2. V was cut back by 7 bases and J by 4 bases, leaving a gap of 14 bases between them. The immunoSEQ Assay, a bias-controlled multiplex PCR, was used to amplify TCRbeta CDR3 regions from genomic DNA. As for the original processing: Within the assay, amplification of reference gene primers was used to estimate how many nucleated cells each sample contained. To quantify the absolute abundance of each unique TCRbeta CDR3 rearrangement, sequence reads were collapsed and filtered. For each sample, productive Simpson clonality was calculated as the square root of Simpson's diversity index over productive rearrangements. TCRdb limited this immuneACCESS table to in-frame rearrangements with V and J called. A share of clones is missing; checked studies link under half to unresolved V genes, and the rest is unexplained. That table supplies the V and J calls and clone size; D and trimming were determined from the DNA. The sample table records about 220,000 clones; roughly 84% of these occur just once. 9.7% of the sample is taken by the ten largest.

Collaborating institutions collected whole blood in K2EDTA tubes following their own protocols. For TCRbeta analysis, collaborators shipped samples in one of three forms: frozen whole blood, isolated PBMCs, or DNA extracted from either of those sample types. The paper's findings and limits, for the study overall: How much clinical and demographic metadata was included differed by source and by participant, and the metadata was provided uncurated.

About this clone itself: Its specific antigen is unknown. The sample holds no much larger clone one base away, and base qualities are not on file.

This sequence uses TRBV2 and TRBJ1-5, with the identity of the D gene unclear. Sequencing was done on a sample of peripheral blood. The sequence was collected from a middle-aged man with active or convalescent COVID-19. The nucleotides read TGTGCCAGCAATCAGGCCCCGCCAAATCAGCCCCAGCATTTT. Its protein is CASNQAPPNQPQHF.